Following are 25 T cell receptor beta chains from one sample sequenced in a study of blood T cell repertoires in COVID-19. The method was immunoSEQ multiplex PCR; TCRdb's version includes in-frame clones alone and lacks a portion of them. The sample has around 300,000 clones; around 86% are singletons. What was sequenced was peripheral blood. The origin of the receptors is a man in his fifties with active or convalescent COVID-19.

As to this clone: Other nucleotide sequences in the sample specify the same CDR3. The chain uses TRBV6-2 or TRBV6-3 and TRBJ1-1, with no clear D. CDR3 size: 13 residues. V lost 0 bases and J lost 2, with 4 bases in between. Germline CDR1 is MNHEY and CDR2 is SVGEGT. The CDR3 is CASSYSRNTEAFF. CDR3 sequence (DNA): TGTGCCAGCAGTTACTCGCGAAACACTGAAGCTTTCTTT.

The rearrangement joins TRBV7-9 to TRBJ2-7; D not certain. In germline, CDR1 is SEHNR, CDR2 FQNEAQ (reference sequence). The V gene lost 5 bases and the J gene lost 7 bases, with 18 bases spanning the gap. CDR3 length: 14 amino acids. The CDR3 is CASSLEARSQEQYF. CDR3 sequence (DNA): TGTGCCAGCAGCCTCGAAGCACGTTCACAGGAGCAGTACTTC.

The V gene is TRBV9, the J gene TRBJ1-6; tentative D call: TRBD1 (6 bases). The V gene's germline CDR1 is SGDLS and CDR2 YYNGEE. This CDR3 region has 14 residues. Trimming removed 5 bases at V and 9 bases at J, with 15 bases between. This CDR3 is CASSAFSDSSPLHF. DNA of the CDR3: TGTGCCAGCAGTGCCTTTTCGGACAGTTCACCCCTCCACTTT.

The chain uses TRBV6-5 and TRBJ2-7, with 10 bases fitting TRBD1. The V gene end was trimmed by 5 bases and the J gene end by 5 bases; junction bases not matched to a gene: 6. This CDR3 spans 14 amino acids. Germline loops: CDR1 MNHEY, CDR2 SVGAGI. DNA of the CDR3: TGTGCCAGCAGTCTATGGGACAGGGGCCACGAGCAGTACTTC. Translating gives CASSLWDRGHEQYF.

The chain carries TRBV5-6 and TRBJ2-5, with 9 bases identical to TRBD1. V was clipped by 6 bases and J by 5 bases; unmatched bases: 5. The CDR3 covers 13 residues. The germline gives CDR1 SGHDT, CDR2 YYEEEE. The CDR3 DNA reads TGTGCCAGCAACCGACAGGGGGAGGAGACCCAGTACTTC. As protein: CASNRQGEETQYF.

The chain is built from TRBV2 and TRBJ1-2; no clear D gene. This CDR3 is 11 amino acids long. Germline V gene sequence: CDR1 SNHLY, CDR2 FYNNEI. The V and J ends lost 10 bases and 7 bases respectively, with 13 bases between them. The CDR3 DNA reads TGTGCCATTCACGGGATCACTGGCTACACCTTC. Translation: CAIHGITGYTF.

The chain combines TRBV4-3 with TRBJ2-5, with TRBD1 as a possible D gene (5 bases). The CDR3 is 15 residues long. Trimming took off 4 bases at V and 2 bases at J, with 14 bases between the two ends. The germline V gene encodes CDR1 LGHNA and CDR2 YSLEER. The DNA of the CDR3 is TGCGCCAGCAGCCCGGACAATGGACGTCAAGAGACCCAGTACTTC. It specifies CASSPDNGRQETQYF.

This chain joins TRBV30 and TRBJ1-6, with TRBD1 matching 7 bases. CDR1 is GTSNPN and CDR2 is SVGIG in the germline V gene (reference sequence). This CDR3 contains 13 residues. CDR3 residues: CENYRGLNSPLHF. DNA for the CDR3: TGTGAGAACTACAGGGGTCTGAATTCACCCCTCCACTTT. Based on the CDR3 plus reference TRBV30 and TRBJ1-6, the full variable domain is SQTIHQWPATLVQPVGSPLSLECTVEGTSNPNLYWYRQAAGRGLQLLFYSVGIGQISSEVPQNLSASRPQDRQFILSSKKLLLSDSGFYLCENYRGLNSPLHFGNGTRLTVT.

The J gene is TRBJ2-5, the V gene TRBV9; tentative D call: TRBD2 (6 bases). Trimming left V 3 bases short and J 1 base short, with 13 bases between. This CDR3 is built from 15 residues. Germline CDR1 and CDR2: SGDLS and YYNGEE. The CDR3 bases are TGTGCCAGCAGCGGCTATAGCGGCGTCCAAGAGACCCAGTACTTC. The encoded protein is CASSGYSGVQETQYF.

CDR3 in amino acids: CASSEYRRGAEQYF. CDR3 sequence (DNA): TGTGCCAGCAGTGAGTACCGTCGGGGGGCCGAGCAGTACTTC. The chain employs TRBV7-2 and TRBJ2-7; D is possibly TRBD2 (7 bases). CDR3 length equals 14 residues. From germline, CDR1 is SGHTA and CDR2 FQGNSA. V lost 6 bases and J lost 6, with 18 bases in between.

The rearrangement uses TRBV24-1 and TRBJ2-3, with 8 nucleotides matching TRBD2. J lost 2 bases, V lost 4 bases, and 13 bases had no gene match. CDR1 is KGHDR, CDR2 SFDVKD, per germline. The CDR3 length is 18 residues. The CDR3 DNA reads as TGTGCCACCAGTGACCCAGCGGGAAATAGCGGGGTCACAGATACGCAGTATTTT. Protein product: CATSDPAGNSGVTDTQYF.

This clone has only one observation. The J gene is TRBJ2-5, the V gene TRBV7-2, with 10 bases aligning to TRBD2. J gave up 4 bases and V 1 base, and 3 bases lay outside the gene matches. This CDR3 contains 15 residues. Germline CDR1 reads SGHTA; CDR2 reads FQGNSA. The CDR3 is CASSLVASGGETQYF. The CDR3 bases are TGTGCCAGCAGCTTAGTCGCTAGCGGGGGAGAGACCCAGTACTTC.

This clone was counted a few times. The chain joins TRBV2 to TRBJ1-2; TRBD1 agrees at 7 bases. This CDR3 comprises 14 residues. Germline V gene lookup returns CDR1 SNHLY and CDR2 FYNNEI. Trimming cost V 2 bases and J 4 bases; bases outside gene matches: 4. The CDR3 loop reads CASSEMRDSYGYTF. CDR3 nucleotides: TGTGCCAGCAGTGAAATGAGGGACAGCTATGGCTACACCTTC.

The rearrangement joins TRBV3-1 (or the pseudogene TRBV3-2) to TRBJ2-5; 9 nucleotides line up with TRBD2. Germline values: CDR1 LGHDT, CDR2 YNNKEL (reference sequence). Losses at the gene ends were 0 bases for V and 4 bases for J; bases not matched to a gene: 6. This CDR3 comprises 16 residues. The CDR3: CASSQDKAAGGETQYF. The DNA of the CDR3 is TGTGCCAGCAGCCAAGATAAGGCAGCGGGGGGAGAGACCCAGTACTTC.

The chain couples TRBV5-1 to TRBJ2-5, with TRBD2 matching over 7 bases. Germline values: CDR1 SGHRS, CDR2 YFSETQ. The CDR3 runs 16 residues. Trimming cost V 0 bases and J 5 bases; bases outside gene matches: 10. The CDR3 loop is CASSLAPGGAGETQYF. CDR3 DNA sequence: TGCGCCAGCAGCTTGGCTCCGGGAGGAGCGGGGGAGACCCAGTACTTC.

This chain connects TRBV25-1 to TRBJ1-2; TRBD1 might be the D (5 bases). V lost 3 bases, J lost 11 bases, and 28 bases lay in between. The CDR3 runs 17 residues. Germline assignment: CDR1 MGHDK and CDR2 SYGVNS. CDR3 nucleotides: TGTGCCAGCAGTGATACCGCCCCCCGGACAAATAATTGGGGTTACACCTTC. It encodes CASSDTAPRTNNWGYTF.

This CDR3 reads CASKPAPGQFYNEQFF. Written as DNA, the CDR3 is TGCGCCAGCAAACCAGCACCGGGACAGTTCTACAATGAGCAGTTCTTC. The rearrangement links TRBV4-1 to TRBJ2-1; 7 bases line up with TRBD1. Germline loops: CDR1 MGHRA, CDR2 YSYEKL. The CDR3 runs to 16 residues. Trimming cost V 7 bases and J 3 bases; bases outside gene matches: 12.

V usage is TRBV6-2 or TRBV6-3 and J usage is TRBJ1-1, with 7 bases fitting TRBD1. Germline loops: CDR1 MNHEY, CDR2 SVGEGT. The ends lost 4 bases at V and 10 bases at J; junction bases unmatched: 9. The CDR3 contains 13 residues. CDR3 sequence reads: CASSSLTGVGAFF. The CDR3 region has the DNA TGTGCCAGCAGTTCCCTTACAGGGGTTGGAGCTTTCTTT.

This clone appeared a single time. DNA of the CDR3: TGTGCCAGCAGGGGGTTGGGCGGGCGTTACAATGAGCAGTTCTTC. This sequence encodes CASRGLGGRYNEQFF. The V and J genes are TRBV2 and TRBJ2-1, with D possibly matching TRBD2 (5 bases). Germline-derived CDR1 and CDR2 are SNHLY and FYNNEI. This CDR3 has 15 amino acids. Between the trimmed V and J ends, which lost 6 bases and 4 bases, there was a span of 16 bases.

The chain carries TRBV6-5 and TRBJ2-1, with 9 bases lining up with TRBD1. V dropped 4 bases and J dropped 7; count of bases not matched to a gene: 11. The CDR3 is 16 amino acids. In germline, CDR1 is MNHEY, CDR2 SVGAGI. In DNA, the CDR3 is TGTGCCAGCAGTTCCTTACCTAGGACAGGGGAGAATGAGCAGTTCTTC. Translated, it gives CASSSLPRTGENEQFF.

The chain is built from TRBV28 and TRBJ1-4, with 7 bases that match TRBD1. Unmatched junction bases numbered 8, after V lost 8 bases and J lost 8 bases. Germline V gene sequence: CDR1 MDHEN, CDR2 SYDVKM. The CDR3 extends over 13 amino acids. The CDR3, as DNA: TGTGCCAGCCAGGGACAGCTCGCCGAAAAACTGTTTTTT. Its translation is CASQGQLAEKLFF.

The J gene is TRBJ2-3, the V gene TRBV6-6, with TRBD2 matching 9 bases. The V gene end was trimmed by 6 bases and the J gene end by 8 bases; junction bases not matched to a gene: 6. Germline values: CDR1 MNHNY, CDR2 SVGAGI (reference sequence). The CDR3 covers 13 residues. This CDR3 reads CASRSVAGVTQYF. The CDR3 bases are TGTGCCAGCAGAAGTGTAGCGGGAGTTACGCAGTATTTT.

The CDR3 DNA follows: TGTGCCAGCTCACCACTAATCAGGACAGGGGTTGTCGAGCAGTACTTC. Amino acids: CASSPLIRTGVVEQYF. The chain has TRBV18 and TRBJ2-7; 9 nucleotides line up with TRBD1. V lost 1 base and J lost 6; bases outside the gene matches: 10. The CDR3 totals 16 residues. Per the germline V gene, CDR1 is KGHSH and CDR2 is LQKENI.

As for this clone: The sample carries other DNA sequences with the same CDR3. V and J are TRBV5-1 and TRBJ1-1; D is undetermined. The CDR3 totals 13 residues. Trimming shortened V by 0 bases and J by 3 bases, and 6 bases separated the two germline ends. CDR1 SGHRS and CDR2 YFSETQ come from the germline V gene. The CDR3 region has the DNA TGCGCCAGCAGCTTGGATCGGGACACTGAAGCTTTCTTT. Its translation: CASSLDRDTEAFF.

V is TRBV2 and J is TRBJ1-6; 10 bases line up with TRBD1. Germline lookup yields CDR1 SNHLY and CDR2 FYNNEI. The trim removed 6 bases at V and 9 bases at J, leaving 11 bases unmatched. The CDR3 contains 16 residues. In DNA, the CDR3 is TGTGCCAGCAGACCCGGGACAGGGGTAATTAGTTCACCCCTCCACTTT. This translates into CASRPGTGVISSPLHF.